These 17 T cell receptor beta chains came from one sample sequenced in a study of beta chain features in type 1 diabetes. Expressed TCRB transcripts were sequenced after all isolated RNA was converted to cDNA. Sequenced by immunoSEQ multiplex PCR; TCRdb stores in-frame clones only, minus some. There are roughly 170,000 clones in the sample; about an eighth occur only once, and 0.5% to 0.75% lies in the top ten. Source material: central memory CD4+ T cells from blood. These TCRs come from a woman aged 18-29 years in good health.

The V and J genes are TRBV11-3 and TRBJ2-1; TRBD2 matches at 10 bases. V lost 5 bases, J lost 8 bases, and 9 bases stayed unmatched. CDR3 length equals 15 residues. Germline V lookup: CDR1 SGHNT, CDR2 YENEEA. CDR3 DNA: TGTGCCAGCAGCCCAGCTAGCGGGAGCGTATATGAGCAGTTCTTC. Translated, it gives CASSPASGSVYEQFF.

The chain employs TRBV11-3 and TRBJ2-7, with D possibly being TRBD1 (5 bases). The germline CDR1 and CDR2 sequences are SGHNT and YENEEA. V was pared by 1 base and J by 3 bases, with 10 bases between. CDR3 length: 14 residues. The CDR3 DNA follows: TGTGCCAGCAGCTTAGCGGGTCAGGGCTACGAGCAGTACTTC. Amino acid sequence: CASSLAGQGYEQYF.

The CDR3 sequence: CASSLRLAGVVETQYF. The DNA of the CDR3 is TGTGCCAGCAGCCTCCGACTAGCGGGAGTGGTAGAGACCCAGTACTTC. The rearrangement links TRBV5-6 to TRBJ2-5, with 12 bases that match TRBD2. J was trimmed by 4 bases and V by 4 bases; bases with no gene match: 8. The CDR3 is 16 residues long. Germline CDR1 reads SGHDT; CDR2 reads YYEEEE.

V is TRBV5-4 and J is TRBJ2-3, with 11 bases identical to TRBD2. The CDR3 is made up of 16 amino acids. CDR1 is SGHNT, CDR2 YYREEE, per germline (reference sequence). The trim removed 1 base at V and 4 bases at J, leaving 5 bases unmatched. In DNA, the CDR3 is TGTGCCAGCAGCTTGTACATAGCGGGAGGGCCAGATACGCAGTATTTT. This sequence encodes CASSLYIAGGPDTQYF.

This clone was seen more than once but under ten times. The rearrangement uses TRBV9 and TRBJ2-5, with 9 bases matching TRBD2. Germline assignment: CDR1 SGDLS and CDR2 YYNGEE. The CDR3 is 15 residues long. Unmatched junction bases numbered 5, after V lost 0 bases and J lost 5 bases. The CDR3 region is CASSVGTSVSETQYF. The CDR3 DNA is TGTGCCAGCAGCGTAGGGACTAGCGTCAGTGAGACCCAGTACTTC.

J is TRBJ2-1 and V is TRBV20-1; D gene ambiguous. This CDR3 spans 10 amino acids. The germline CDR1 and CDR2 sequences are DFQATT and SNEGSKA (reference sequence). V lost 6 bases and J lost 7, with 7 bases in between. CDR3 amino acids: CSAAQNEQFF. The CDR3 DNA sequence: TGCAGTGCGGCCCAAAATGAGCAGTTCTTC.

This clone turned up a few times. This chain uses TRBV18 with TRBJ2-1, with 8 bases fitting TRBD1. Germline V gene data show CDR1 as KGHSH and CDR2 as LQKENI. CDR3 length: 16 amino acids. V was pared by 3 bases and J by 9 bases, with 13 bases of the junction left unmatched. CDR3 sequence: CASSPNRQGSGGEQFF. In DNA, the CDR3 is TGTGCCAGCTCACCTAACAGACAGGGGTCTGGAGGTGAGCAGTTCTTC.

The rearrangement uses TRBV2 and TRBJ1-4; D remains ambiguous. V was pared by 5 bases and J by 14 bases, with 18 bases between. CDR1 SNHLY and CDR2 FYNNEI come from the germline V gene. The CDR3 consists of 13 residues. Here the CDR3 DNA reads TGTGCCAGCAGTCCACCGAGTCGAGGCGGTCTGTTTTTT. Translated, it gives CASSPPSRGGLFF.

As to this clone: In the same sample, other DNA sequences code for this CDR3. This chain links TRBV28 with TRBJ2-7, with no clear D. Trimming removed 6 bases at V and 2 bases at J, with 8 bases between. The CDR3 is 12 residues long. From germline, CDR1 is MDHEN and CDR2 SYDVKM. The CDR3 loop is CASSSQTYEQYF. CDR3 bases: TGTGCCAGCAGCTCTCAGACCTACGAGCAGTACTTC.

At least ten counts were recorded for this clone. This rearrangement joins TRBV7-9 to TRBJ2-5; unclear D gene. The germline V gene has CDR1 SEHNR and CDR2 FQNEAQ (reference sequence). This CDR3 region has 12 residues. V was clipped by 2 bases and J by 4 bases, with 5 bases between them. The CDR3 DNA reads as TGTGCCAGCAGCTTAACAGCAGAGACCCAGTACTTC. Encoded protein: CASSLTAETQYF.

This clone turned up a few times. The chain recombines TRBV20-1 with TRBJ1-2; D is ambiguous. V was cut by 6 bases and J by 6 bases, with 8 bases left in between. The germline V gene has CDR1 DFQATT and CDR2 SNEGSKA (reference sequence). The CDR3 has 10 amino acids. CDR3 nucleotide sequence: TGCAGTGCAGAGTACCATGGCTACACCTTC. Translated: CSAEYHGYTF.

The CDR3 bases are TGTGCCAGTAGTATCGGGCAGGGGATTCCTATCAGACAGCCCCAGCATTTT. Translated, it gives CASSIGQGIPIRQPQHF. V is TRBV19 and J is TRBJ1-5; maybe TRBD1 (6 bases). This CDR3 has 17 residues. Per germline, CDR1 LNHDA and CDR2 SQIVND (reference sequence). Trimming removed 3 bases at V and 7 bases at J, with 22 bases between.

The table lists this clone with a few counts. The CDR3 is CASSFRDGISTYTDTQYF. Here the CDR3 DNA reads TGTGCCAGCAGCTTCCGTGACGGGATTTCCACGTACACAGATACGCAGTATTTT. The rearrangement uses TRBV9 and TRBJ2-3; perhaps TRBD2 as D (5 bases). The CDR3 runs 18 residues. Germline CDR1 SGDLS, CDR2 YYNGEE. V lost 4 bases and J 2 bases, leaving 23 bases between the germline ends.

The chain has TRBV4-3 and TRBJ2-6; D remains ambiguous. The CDR3 extends over 16 amino acids. Between the trimmed V and J ends, which lost 1 base and 0 bases, there was a span of 7 bases. In germline, CDR1 is LGHNA, CDR2 YSLEER. CDR3: CASSQVGASGANVLTF. DNA for the CDR3: TGCGCCAGCAGCCAAGTGGGCGCCTCTGGGGCCAACGTCCTGACTTTC.

Only a few counts were recorded for this clone. The genes are TRBV6-1 and TRBJ2-4; D perhaps matches TRBD2 (7 bases). The CDR3 has 12 residues. The germline V gene has CDR1 MNHNS and CDR2 SASEGT. The V gene lost 7 bases and the J gene lost 10 bases, with 14 bases spanning the gap. CDR3 nucleotide sequence: TGTGCCAGCACCCTAAGGGGGGGGATTCAGTACTTC. Translated: CASTLRGGIQYF.

This clone appeared a few times. V is TRBV7-3 and J is TRBJ2-2; 7 positions agree with TRBD1. The V gene end was trimmed by 5 bases and the J gene end by 6 bases; junction bases not matched to a gene: 6. Germline CDR1 SGHTA, CDR2 FQGTGA. There are 14 residues in the CDR3. The CDR3 sequence is CASSPRQGAGELFF. The CDR3 nucleotides are TGTGCCAGCAGCCCCCGACAGGGAGCCGGGGAGCTGTTTTTT.

This clone was found many times. Here the CDR3 DNA reads TGTGCCACCTCAAGCGGGGAAAAACTGTTTTTT. Translated: CATSSGEKLFF. The chain has TRBV15 and TRBJ1-4; D is unresolved. The V and J ends lost 8 bases and 8 bases respectively, with 9 bases between them. This CDR3 has 11 amino acids. Germline CDR1 is LNHNV and CDR2 is YYDKDF (reference sequence).